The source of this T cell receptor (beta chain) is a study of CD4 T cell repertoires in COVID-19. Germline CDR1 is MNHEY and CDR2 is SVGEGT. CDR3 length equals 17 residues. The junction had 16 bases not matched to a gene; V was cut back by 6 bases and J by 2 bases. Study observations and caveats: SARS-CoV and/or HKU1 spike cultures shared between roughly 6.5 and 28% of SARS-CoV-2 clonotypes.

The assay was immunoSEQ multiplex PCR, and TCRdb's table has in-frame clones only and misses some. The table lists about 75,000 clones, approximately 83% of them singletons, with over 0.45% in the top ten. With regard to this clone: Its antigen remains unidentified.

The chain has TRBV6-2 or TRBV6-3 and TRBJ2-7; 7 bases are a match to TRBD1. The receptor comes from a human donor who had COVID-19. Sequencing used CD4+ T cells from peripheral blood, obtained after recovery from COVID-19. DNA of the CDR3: TGTGCCAGCAGCCAAAAACGCGCTCTTGACAGGGCCTACGAGCAGTACTTC. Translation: CASSQKRALDRAYEQYF.